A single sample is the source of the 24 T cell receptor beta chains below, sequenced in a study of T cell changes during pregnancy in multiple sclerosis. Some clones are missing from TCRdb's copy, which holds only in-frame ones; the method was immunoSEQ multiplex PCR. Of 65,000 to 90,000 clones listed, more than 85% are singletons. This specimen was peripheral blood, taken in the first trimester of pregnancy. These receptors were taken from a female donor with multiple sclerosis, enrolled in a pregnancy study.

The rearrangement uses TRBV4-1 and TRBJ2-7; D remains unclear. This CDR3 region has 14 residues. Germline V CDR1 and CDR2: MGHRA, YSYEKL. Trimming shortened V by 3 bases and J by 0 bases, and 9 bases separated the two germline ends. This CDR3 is CASSQRSSSYEQYF. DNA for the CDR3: TGCGCCAGCAGCCAGAGGTCCAGCTCCTACGAGCAGTACTTC.

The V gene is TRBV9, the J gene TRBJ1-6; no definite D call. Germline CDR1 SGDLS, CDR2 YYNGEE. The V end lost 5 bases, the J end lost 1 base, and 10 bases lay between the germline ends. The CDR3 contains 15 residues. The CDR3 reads CASSPRGSYNSPLHF. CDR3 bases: TGTGCCAGCAGTCCTCGCGGATCCTATAATTCACCCCTCCACTTT. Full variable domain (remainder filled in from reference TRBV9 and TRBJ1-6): DSGVTQTPKHLITATGQRVTLRCSPRSGDLSVYWYQQSLDQGLQFLIQYYNGEERAKGNILERFSAQQFPDLHSELNLSSLELGDSALYFCASSPRGSYNSPLHFGNGTRLTVT.

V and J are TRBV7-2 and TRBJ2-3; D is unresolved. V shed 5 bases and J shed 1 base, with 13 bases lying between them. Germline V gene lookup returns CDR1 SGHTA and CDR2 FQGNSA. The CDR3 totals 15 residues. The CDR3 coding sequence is TGTGCCAGCAGCAAAGACACCATCCGCACAGATACGCAGTATTTT. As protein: CASSKDTIRTDTQYF.

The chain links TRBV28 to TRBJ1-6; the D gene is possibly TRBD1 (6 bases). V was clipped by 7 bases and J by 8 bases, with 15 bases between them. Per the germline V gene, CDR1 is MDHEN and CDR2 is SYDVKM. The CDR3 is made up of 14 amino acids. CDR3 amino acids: CASKSEGVDSPLHF. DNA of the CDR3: TGTGCCAGCAAATCAGAGGGGGTCGATTCACCCCTCCACTTT.

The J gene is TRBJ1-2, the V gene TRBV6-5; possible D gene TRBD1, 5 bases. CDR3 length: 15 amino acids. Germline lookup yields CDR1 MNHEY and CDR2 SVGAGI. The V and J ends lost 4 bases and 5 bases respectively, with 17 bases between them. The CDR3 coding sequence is TGTGCCAGCAGTTGGACCAGGGAATCCCCTTATGGCTACACCTTC. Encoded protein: CASSWTRESPYGYTF.

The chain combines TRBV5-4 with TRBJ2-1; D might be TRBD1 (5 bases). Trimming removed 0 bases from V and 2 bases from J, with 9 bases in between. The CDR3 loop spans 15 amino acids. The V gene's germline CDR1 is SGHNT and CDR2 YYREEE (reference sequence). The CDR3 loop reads CASSLGAGTYNEQFF. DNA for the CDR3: TGTGCCAGCAGCTTGGGGGCAGGGACCTACAATGAGCAGTTCTTC.

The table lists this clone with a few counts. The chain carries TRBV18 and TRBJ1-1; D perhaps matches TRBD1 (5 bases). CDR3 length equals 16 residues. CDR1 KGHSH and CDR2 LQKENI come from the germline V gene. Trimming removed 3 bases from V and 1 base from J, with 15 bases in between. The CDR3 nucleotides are TGTGCCAGCTCACCCACCCAGGGAAGACGGAACACTGAAGCTTTCTTT. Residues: CASSPTQGRRNTEAFF.

The CDR3 region is CASRSRTGTGTGELFF. The DNA for the CDR3 is TGTGCCAGCAGATCTCGGACAGGGACGGGCACCGGGGAGCTGTTTTTT. The V gene is TRBV11-3, the J gene TRBJ2-2; TRBD1 matches at 8 bases. The CDR3 spans 16 residues. Germline CDR1 reads SGHNT; CDR2 reads YENEEA. V was pared by 6 bases and J by 4 bases, with 10 bases of the junction left unmatched.

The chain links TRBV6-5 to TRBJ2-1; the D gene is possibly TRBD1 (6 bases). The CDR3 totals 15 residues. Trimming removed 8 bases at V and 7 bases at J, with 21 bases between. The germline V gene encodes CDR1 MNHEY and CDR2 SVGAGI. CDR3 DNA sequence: TGTGCCAGCGCAGGGGCCGGGGCGTTGTTGAATGAGCAGTTCTTC. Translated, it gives CASAGAGALLNEQFF.

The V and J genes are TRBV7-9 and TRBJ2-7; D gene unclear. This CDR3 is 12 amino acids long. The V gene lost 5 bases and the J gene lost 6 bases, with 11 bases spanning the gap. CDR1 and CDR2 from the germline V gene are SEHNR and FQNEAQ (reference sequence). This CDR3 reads CASSPEVGEQYF. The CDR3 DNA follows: TGTGCCAGCAGCCCAGAGGTCGGCGAGCAGTACTTC.

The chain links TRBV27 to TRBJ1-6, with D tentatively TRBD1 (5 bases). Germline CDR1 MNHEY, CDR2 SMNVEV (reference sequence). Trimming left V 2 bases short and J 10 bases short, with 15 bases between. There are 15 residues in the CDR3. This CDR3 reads CASSLTGGFGSPLHF. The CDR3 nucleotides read TGTGCCAGCAGTTTAACAGGAGGGTTTGGGTCACCCCTCCACTTT.

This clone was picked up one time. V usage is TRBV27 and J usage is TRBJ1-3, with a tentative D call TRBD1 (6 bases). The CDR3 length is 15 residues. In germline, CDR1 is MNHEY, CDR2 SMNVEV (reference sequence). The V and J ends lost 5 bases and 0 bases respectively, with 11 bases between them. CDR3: CASSRRQDSGNTIYF. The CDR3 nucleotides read TGTGCCAGCAGTCGGAGACAGGACTCTGGAAACACCATATATTTT.

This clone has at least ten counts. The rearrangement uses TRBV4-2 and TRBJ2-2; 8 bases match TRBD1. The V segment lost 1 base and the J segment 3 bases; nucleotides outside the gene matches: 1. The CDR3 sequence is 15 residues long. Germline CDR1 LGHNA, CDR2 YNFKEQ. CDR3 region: CASSQVQGDTGELFF. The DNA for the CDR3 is TGTGCCAGCAGCCAAGTACAGGGGGACACCGGGGAGCTGTTTTTT.

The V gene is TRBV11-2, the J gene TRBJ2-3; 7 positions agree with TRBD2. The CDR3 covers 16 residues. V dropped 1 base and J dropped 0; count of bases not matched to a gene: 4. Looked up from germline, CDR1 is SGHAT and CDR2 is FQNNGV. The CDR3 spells CASSLVSAGSTDTQYF. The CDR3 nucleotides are TGTGCCAGCAGCTTAGTTTCAGCGGGGAGCACAGATACGCAGTATTTT.

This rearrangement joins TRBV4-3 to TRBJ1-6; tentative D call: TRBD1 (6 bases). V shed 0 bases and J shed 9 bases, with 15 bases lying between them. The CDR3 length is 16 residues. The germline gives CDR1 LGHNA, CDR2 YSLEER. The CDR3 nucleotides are TGCGCCAGCAGCCAAGATACCAGGGGAGTCTTTTCACCCCTCCACTTT. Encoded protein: CASSQDTRGVFSPLHF.

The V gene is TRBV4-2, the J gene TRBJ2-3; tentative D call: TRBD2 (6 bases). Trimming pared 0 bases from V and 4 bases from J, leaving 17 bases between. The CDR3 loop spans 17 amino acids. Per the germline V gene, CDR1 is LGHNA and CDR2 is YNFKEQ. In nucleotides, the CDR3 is TGTGCCAGCAGCCAAGATCTTCGGGAGAACGGCGCAGATACGCAGTATTTT. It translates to CASSQDLRENGADTQYF.

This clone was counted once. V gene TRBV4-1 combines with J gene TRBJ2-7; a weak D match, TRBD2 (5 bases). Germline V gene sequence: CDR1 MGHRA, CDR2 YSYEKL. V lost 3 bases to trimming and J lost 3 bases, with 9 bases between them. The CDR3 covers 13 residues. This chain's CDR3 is CASSHDDYYEQYF. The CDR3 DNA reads TGCGCCAGCAGCCACGACGACTACTACGAGCAGTACTTC.

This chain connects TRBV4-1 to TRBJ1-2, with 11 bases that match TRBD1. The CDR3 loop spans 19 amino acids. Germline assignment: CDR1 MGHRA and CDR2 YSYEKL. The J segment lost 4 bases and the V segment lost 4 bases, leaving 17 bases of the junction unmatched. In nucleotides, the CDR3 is TGCGCCAGCAGCCTTTATACCGGACAGGGGGCATTGAGAGGCTATGGCTACACCTTC. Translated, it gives CASSLYTGQGALRGYGYTF.

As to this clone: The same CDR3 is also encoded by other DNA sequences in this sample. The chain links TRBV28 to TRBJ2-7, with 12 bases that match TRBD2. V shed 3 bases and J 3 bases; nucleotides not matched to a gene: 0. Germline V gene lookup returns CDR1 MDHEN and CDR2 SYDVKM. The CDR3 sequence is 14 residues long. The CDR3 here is CASSLTSGSYEQYF. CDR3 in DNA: TGTGCCAGCAGTTTGACTAGCGGGAGCTACGAGCAGTACTTC. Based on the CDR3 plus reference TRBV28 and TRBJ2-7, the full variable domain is DVKVTQSSRYLVKRTGEKVFLECVQDMDHENMFWYRQDPGLGLRLIYFSYDVKMKEKGDIPEGYSVSREKKERFSLILESASTNQTSMYLCASSLTSGSYEQYFGPGTRLTVT.

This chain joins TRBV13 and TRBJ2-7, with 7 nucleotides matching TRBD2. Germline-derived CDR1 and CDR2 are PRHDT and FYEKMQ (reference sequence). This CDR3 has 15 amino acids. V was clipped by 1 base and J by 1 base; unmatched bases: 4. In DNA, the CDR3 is TGTGCCAGCAGCTTAGCGCGGGGGAGGTCCTACGAGCAGTACTTC. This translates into CASSLARGRSYEQYF.

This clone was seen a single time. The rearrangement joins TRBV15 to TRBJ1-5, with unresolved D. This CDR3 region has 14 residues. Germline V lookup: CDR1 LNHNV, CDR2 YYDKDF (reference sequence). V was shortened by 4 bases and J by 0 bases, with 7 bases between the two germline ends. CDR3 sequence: CATSKSASNQPQHF. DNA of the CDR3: TGTGCCACCAGCAAAAGCGCTAGCAATCAGCCCCAGCATTTT.

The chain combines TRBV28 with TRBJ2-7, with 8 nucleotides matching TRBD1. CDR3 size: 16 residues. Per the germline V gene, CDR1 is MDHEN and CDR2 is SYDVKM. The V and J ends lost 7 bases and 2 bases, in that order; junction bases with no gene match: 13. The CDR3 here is CASMRAGTGVTYEQYF. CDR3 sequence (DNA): TGTGCCAGCATGCGTGCTGGGACAGGAGTTACCTACGAGCAGTACTTC. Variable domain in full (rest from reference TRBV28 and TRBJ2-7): DVKVTQSSRYLVKRTGEKVFLECVQDMDHENMFWYRQDPGLGLRLIYFSYDVKMKEKGDIPEGYSVSREKKERFSLILESASTNQTSMYLCASMRAGTGVTYEQYFGPGTRLTVT.

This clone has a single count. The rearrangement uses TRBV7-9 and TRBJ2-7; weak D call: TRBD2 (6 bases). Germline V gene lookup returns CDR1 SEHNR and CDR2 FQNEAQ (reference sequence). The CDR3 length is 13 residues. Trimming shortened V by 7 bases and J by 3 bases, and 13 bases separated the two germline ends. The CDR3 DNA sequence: TGTGCCAGCAACTTCGAGACTAGCTACGAGCAGTACTTC. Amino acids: CASNFETSYEQYF.

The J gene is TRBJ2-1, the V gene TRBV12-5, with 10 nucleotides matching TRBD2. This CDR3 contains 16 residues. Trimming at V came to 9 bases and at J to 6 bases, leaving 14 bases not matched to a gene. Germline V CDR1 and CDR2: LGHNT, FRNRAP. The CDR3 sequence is CASAPPLAGVLNEQFF. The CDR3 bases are TGTGCTAGCGCCCCCCCCCTAGCGGGAGTTCTCAATGAGCAGTTCTTC. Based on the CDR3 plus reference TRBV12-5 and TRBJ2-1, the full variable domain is DARVTQTPRHKVTEMGQEVTMRCQPILGHNTVFWYRQTMMQGLELLAYFRNRAPLDDSGMPKDRFSAEMPDATLATLKIQPSEPRDSAVYFCASAPPLAGVLNEQFFGPGTRLTVL.